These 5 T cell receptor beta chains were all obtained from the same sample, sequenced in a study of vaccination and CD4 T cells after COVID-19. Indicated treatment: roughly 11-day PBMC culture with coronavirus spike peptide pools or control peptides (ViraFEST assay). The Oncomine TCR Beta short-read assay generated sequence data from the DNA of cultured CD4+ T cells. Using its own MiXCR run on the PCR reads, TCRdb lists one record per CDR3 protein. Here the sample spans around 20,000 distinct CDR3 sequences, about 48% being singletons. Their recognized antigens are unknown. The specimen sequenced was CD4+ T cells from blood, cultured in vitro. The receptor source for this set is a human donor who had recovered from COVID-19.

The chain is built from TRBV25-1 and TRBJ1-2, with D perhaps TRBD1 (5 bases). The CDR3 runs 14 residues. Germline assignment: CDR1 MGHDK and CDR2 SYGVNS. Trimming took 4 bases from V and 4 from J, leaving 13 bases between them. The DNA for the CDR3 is TGTGCCAGCAGTGGGGGGGGTAGACCCTATGGCTACACCTTC. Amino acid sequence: CASSGGGRPYGYTF.

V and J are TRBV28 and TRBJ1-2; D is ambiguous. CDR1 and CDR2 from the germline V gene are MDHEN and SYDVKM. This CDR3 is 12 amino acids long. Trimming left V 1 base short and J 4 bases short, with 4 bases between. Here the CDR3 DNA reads TGTGCCAGCAGTTTATCTCTCTATGGCTACACCTTC. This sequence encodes CASSLSLYGYTF.

CDR3 DNA: TGTGCCAGCAGCCTCGGACGAGATAGCACTGAAGCTTTCTTT. Translated, it gives CASSLGRDSTEAFF. The rearrangement links TRBV7-3 to TRBJ1-1; no firm D call. V lost 5 bases, J lost 4 bases, and 14 bases lay in between. From germline, CDR1 is SGHTA and CDR2 FQGTGA. The length of the CDR3 is 14 residues.

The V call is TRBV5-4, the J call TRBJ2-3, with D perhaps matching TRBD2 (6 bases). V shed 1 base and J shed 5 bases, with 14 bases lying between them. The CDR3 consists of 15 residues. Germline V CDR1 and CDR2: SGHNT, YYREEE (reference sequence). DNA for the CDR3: TGTGCCAGCAGCTTGCCCGGGAGTGGTGAAGATACGCAGTATTTT. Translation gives CASSLPGSGEDTQYF.

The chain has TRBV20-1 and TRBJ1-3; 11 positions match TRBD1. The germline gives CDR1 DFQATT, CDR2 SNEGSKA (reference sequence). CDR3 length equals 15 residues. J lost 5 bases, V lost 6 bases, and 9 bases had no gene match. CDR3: CSATGTGGLRNTIYF. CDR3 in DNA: TGCAGTGCCACCGGGACAGGGGGACTGAGAAACACCATATATTTT.